Sequencing of this T cell receptor beta chain was carried out in a study of post-analysis software for immune sequencing data. Study as a whole: Both relapsing-remitting and secondary progressive multiple sclerosis featured among the disease courses, as did progressive-relapsing multiple sclerosis. Study-wide points: When patients were compared with controls, about 5 TRBV segments were more frequent, TRBV5-6, TRBV5-1 and TRBV20-1 among them. Clustering by F measure revealed strong co-clustering among samples prepared together in one batch. Significantly decreased normalized Chao1 diversity was recorded for multiple sclerosis patients relative to controls.

About this clonotype: Antigen unknown.

The CDR3 is 16 amino acids. Looked up from germline, CDR1 is SGHVS and CDR2 is FNYEAQ. Unmatched junction bases numbered 13, after V lost 3 bases and J lost 5 bases. Every TCR beta cDNA library bore unique molecular identifiers. It was from roughly 1 to 10 million T cells that about 540,000 cDNA molecules came. MiXCR, applied by TCRdb to the PCR reads, yields one record per CDR3 protein. The table records 650,000 to 900,000 distinct CDR3 sequences, around 45% of them present only once. The receptor was isolated from a girl aged 10 to 17 with multiple sclerosis. The sequenced sample was blood. The J gene is TRBJ2-7, the V gene TRBV7-6; 7 nucleotides match TRBD2. CDR3 amino acids: CASSFHPLGGSHEQYF. Written as DNA, the CDR3 is TGTGCCAGCAGCTTCCACCCTCTTGGCGGGAGCCACGAGCAGTACTTC.